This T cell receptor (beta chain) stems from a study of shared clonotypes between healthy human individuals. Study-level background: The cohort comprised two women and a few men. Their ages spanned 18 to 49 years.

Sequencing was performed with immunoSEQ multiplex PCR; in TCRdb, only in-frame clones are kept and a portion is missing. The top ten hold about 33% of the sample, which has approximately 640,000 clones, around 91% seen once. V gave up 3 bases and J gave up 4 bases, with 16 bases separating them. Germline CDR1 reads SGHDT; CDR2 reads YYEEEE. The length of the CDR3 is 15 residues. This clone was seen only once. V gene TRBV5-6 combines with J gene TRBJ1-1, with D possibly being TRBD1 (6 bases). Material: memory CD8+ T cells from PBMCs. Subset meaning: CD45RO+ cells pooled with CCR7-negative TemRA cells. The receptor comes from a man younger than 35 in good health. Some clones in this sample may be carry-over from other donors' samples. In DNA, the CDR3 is TGTGCCAGCAGCTCCGGTCCGGGGGGCAGCACTGAAGCTTTCTTT. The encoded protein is CASSSGPGGSTEAFF.